This section outlines one T cell receptor beta chain sequence together with its context. This clonotype was counted ten times or more. Its specific antigen is unknown. No clone much larger than this one lies a single base away; base qualities are absent. The data derive from a study of early T cells in non-severe SARS-CoV-2 infection (dated by TCRdb to the early 2020s). With respect to the entire study: Bulk RNA from unsorted whole blood was used for TCR sequencing, so alpha and beta chains could not be paired. Results and caveats for the whole study, not just this receptor: VDJdb matching was skewed toward anti-spike CD8 responses and likely underestimated virus-specific expansions by missing private and CD4 specificities.

The CDR3 holds 19 amino acids from the cysteine to the phenylalanine. Here the CDR3 DNA is all that survives: 57 bases in frame from base 1. The method behind the library was 5' RACE. Instrument on record: NextSeq 500. The TCR library protocol attached unique molecular identifiers to individual cDNA molecules to correct for sequencing error and PCR bias. Both TCR alpha and beta chains were sequenced, and tight co-correlation was observed between alpha and beta sequence abundances in each sample. In the authors' own workflow: Decombinator V4 was used to annotate TCR sequences for V gene, J gene and CDR3. TCRs were defined as expanded if a significant change between any two time points was detected under a Poisson model with p below 0.0001. TCR abundances were normalised to the total number of TCRs sequenced per sample and were expressed as counts per million. TRAV1-2 paired with TRAJ12, TRAJ20 or TRAJ33 defined MAIT TCRs, while TRAV10 paired with TRAJ18 defined iNKT TCRs. VDJdb, accessed 1 November 2021, was searched for CMV, EBV and SARS-CoV-2 annotated TCRs, with TCRs annotated for multiple antigens excluded. TCRdb reworked the public reads: Q25 trimming with fastp, MiXCR clone assembly, productive beta chains retained. Each CDR3 protein appears once, grouped with its most common genes and DNA. TCRdb's processing, not the authors', yielded these V and J calls. This sample lists 40,000 to 55,000 distinct CDR3 sequences; roughly 4% were detected once. The ten biggest clones cover approximately 3% of the sample.

This was a case-control study nested in a cohort of healthcare workers in London, UK, who had nasopharyngeal swab PCR tests and blood samples taken every week. Healthcare workers were recruited between 23 and 31 March 2020, during the week of the UK lockdown, and were followed weekly for up to roughly 16 weeks. Material for sequencing was whole blood. The sequence came from an adult who was a healthcare worker with PCR-confirmed SARS-CoV-2 infection or an uninfected control (not recorded which). The sequence links TRBV21-1 to TRBJ2-7; the table's D call of TRBD2 was not tested on the DNA. TRBV21-1 is a listed pseudogene. The bases are TGTGCCAGCAGCATACGGGGACTAGCGGGGGGTCTGAGCTCCTACGAGCAGTACTTC. Translated, it reads CASSIRGLAGGLSSYEQYF.